The next 14 T cell receptor beta chains were all read from a single sample in a study of cytomegalovirus exposure and HLA in healthy donors. Primers: 60 Vbeta forward and 13 Jbeta reverse. Some clones are missing from TCRdb's copy, which holds only in-frame ones; the method was immunoSEQ multiplex PCR. The sample lists 60,000 or so clones, roughly 77% occurring once. The material sequenced was PBMCs. The receptors were sampled from a woman aged 40 to 55 in good health and CMV-seropositive.

The CDR3, as DNA: TGTGCCTGGTGGGACAGGGGGGGCTACACCTTC. It yields the protein CAWWDRGGYTF. This rearrangement joins TRBV30 to TRBJ1-2; 11 bases agree with TRBD1. CDR1 and CDR2 (germline): GTSNPN, SVGIG (reference sequence). Trimming took 5 bases from V and 8 from J; bases not matched to a gene: 1. There are 11 residues in the CDR3.

The rearrangement links TRBV7-2 to TRBJ1-2; 9 nucleotides align to TRBD1. Germline trimming cut 4 bases from V and 7 bases from J; bases unmatched to any gene: 4. The CDR3 covers 13 residues. Germline V gene lookup returns CDR1 SGHTA and CDR2 FQGNSA. The CDR3 DNA sequence: TGTGCCAGCAGCTGGACAGGGGAGGCTGGCTACACCTTC. Its protein product is CASSWTGEAGYTF.

This chain links TRBV11-3 with TRBJ1-1; D is unresolved. V was cut by 3 bases and J by 1 base, with 6 bases left in between. CDR1 is SGHNT and CDR2 is YENEEA in the germline V gene. The CDR3 covers 13 residues. CDR3 protein: CASSFTQNTEAFF. CDR3 sequence (DNA): TGTGCCAGCAGCTTTACACAGAACACTGAAGCTTTCTTT.

The rearrangement joins TRBV30 to TRBJ1-2, with TRBD1 matching 9 bases. V lost 3 bases, J lost 0 bases, and 11 bases stayed unmatched. The CDR3 covers 17 residues. In germline, CDR1 is GTSNPN, CDR2 SVGIG (reference sequence). The CDR3 here is CAWRVQGAKLANYGYTF. The CDR3 bases are TGTGCCTGGAGGGTACAGGGGGCGAAATTAGCTAACTATGGCTACACCTTC.

This chain links TRBV11-2 with TRBJ1-4, with TRBD1 matching over 10 bases. The CDR3 spans 17 residues. Looked up from germline, CDR1 is SGHAT and CDR2 is FQNNGV. The V gene end was trimmed by 5 bases and the J gene end by 0 bases; junction bases not matched to a gene: 6. The chain's CDR3 is CASSPGQGGTTNEKLFF. CDR3 in DNA: TGTGCCAGCAGCCCAGGACAGGGGGGCACAACTAATGAAAAACTGTTTTTT.

This clone was counted only a few times. The V gene is TRBV5-6, the J gene TRBJ2-5; no reliable D call. V was trimmed by 1 base and J by 5 bases, leaving 9 bases between them. The germline gives CDR1 SGHDT, CDR2 YYEEEE. The CDR3 is 13 residues long. DNA of the CDR3: TGTGCCAGCAGCTTGAATTTTCGGGAGACCCAGTACTTC. Residues: CASSLNFRETQYF. The full variable domain, in which reference TRBV5-6 and TRBJ2-5 provide the parts outside the CDR3, is DAGVTQSPTHLIKTRGQQVTLRCSPKSGHDTVSWYQQALGQGPQFIFQYYEEEERQRGNFPDRFSGHQFPNYSSELNVNALLLGDSALYLCASSLNFRETQYFGPGTRLLVL.

The V gene is TRBV9, the J gene TRBJ1-1; TRBD1 matches 7 bases. In germline, CDR1 is SGDLS, CDR2 YYNGEE. The V and J ends lost 3 bases and 6 bases, in that order; junction bases with no gene match: 8. This CDR3 region has 14 residues. CDR3 sequence reads: CASSASGGRAEAFF. CDR3 nucleotides: TGTGCCAGCAGCGCCTCAGGGGGGCGGGCTGAAGCTTTCTTT.

The chain recombines TRBV5-6 with TRBJ2-7, with 10 nucleotides matching TRBD1. The CDR3 runs 13 residues. Germline CDR1 reads SGHDT; CDR2 reads YYEEEE. Trimming removed 3 bases from V and 6 bases from J; junction bases left unmatched: 3. CDR3 DNA: TGTGCCAGCAGCTGGGGGACAGGGGTCGAGCAGTACTTC. This gives the protein CASSWGTGVEQYF. The whole variable domain, remainder taken from reference TRBV5-6 and TRBJ2-7, is DAGVTQSPTHLIKTRGQQVTLRCSPKSGHDTVSWYQQALGQGPQFIFQYYEEEERQRGNFPDRFSGHQFPNYSSELNVNALLLGDSALYLCASSWGTGVEQYFGPGTRLTVT.

Note on this clone: One junction end disagrees with the germline gene, perhaps due to a read error. The chain combines TRBV7-9 with TRBJ2-4; 7 bases are shared with TRBD2. This CDR3 is 14 amino acids long. Germline-derived CDR1 and CDR2 are SEHNR and FQNEAQ (reference sequence). In nucleotides, the CDR3 is TGTTCCAGCAGCTTGGCAAGGGAGGGGAACATTCAGTACTTC. Protein sequence: CSSSLAREGNIQYF.

The chain joins TRBV10-3 to TRBJ2-7; a weak D match, TRBD2 (5 bases). Trimming removed 0 bases from V and 5 bases from J, with 8 bases in between. Germline V CDR1 and CDR2: ENHRY, SYGVKD. The CDR3 totals 13 residues. CDR3 in amino acids: CAISESRVDEQYF. Here the CDR3 DNA reads TGTGCCATCAGTGAGTCGCGGGTCGACGAGCAGTACTTC.

The V gene is TRBV7-8, the J gene TRBJ1-2; D gene ambiguous. V was clipped by 3 bases and J by 5 bases, with 13 bases between them. The CDR3 consists of 14 residues. Germline lookup yields CDR1 SGHVS and CDR2 FQNEAQ. In nucleotides, the CDR3 is TGTGCCAGCAGCTTCTCGGAACGGAGTTATGGCTACACCTTC. Protein product: CASSFSERSYGYTF.

V and J are TRBV7-8 and TRBJ1-2; a weak D match, TRBD1 (5 bases). Germline CDR1 is SGHVS and CDR2 is FQNEAQ. This CDR3 has 16 residues. The V end lost 2 bases, the J end lost 6 bases, and 19 bases lay between the germline ends. This CDR3 is CASSLSPQGFFDGYTF. In nucleotides, the CDR3 is TGTGCCAGCAGCTTATCCCCTCAGGGTTTCTTCGATGGCTACACCTTC.

This clone was found a few times. The genes are TRBV5-1 and TRBJ1-2, with D uncertain. The germline V gene has CDR1 SGHRS and CDR2 YFSETQ. The length of the CDR3 is 14 residues. V was cut by 1 base and J by 0 bases, with 7 bases left in between. The CDR3 sequence is CASSLTDSNYGYTF. CDR3 DNA sequence: TGCGCCAGCAGCTTGACAGATTCTAACTATGGCTACACCTTC.

This clone has just a few counts. The CDR3, as DNA: TGTGCCTGGAGTGCGGGGGGCGTCTCTGGAAACACCATATATTTT. Protein sequence: CAWSAGGVSGNTIYF. V gene TRBV30 combines with J gene TRBJ1-3; TRBD1 might be the D (6 bases). V was trimmed by 1 base and J by 0 bases, leaving 10 bases between them. Germline V gives CDR1 GTSNPN, CDR2 SVGIG (reference sequence). This CDR3 region has 15 residues.